This T cell receptor (beta chain) originates from a study of blood T cell repertoires in COVID-19 (dated by TCRdb to 2018 to 2020). Background on the whole study: Samples covering the acute and convalescent phases of COVID-19 were provided by collaborators in the United States, Italy and Spain. Nearly every sample came with metadata listing a de-identified subject ID, COVID-19 status, age in years and sex. The prospective study material was composed of cDNA or gDNA derived from T cells, B-cell-depleted T cells, or PBMCs. The repertoires were released in a freely available public database intended as a resource for research on the immune response to SARS-CoV-2. Samples were obtained from the ongoing ImmuneRACE study (first 160 participants) and from about 1,300 subjects provided by 6 global collaborators. Where HLA class I and class II types were available, the types were taken from metadata supplied by the sample provider, not from assay-based typing. The dataset comprised deeply sampled blood TCRbeta repertoires from subjects exposed to, actively infected with, or recovered from COVID-19. Here is what the overall study found, with its caveats: How much clinical and demographic metadata was included differed by source and by participant, and the metadata was provided uncurated.

Whole blood was collected in K2EDTA tubes by collaborating institutions according to the institutions' own protocols. For TCRbeta analysis, collaborator samples were shipped as frozen whole blood, as isolated PBMCs, or as DNA extracted from either sample type. From a lookup of the germline V gene, CDR1 and CDR2 are SGHRS and YFSETQ. The CDR3 spans 17 residues, from the cysteine through the phenylalanine. Only the CDR3 DNA is retained, 51 bases long and in frame from the first base. Trimming removed 0 bases from V and 2 bases from J; the gene matches leave 5 bases unexplained. The immunoSEQ Assay, a bias-controlled multiplex PCR, was used to amplify TCRbeta CDR3 regions from genomic DNA. The study's own analysis went as follows. Nucleated cell counts per sample were estimated from amplification of reference gene primers within the assay. To quantify the absolute abundance of each unique TCRbeta CDR3 rearrangement, sequence reads were collapsed and filtered. Productive Simpson clonality was computed per sample as the square root of Simpson's diversity index over productive rearrangements. TCRdb's version of the immuneACCESS table is confined to in-frame rearrangements and falls short of the full clone set. An unresolved V gene accounts for under half of the shortfall where checked; the remainder is of unknown origin. The D gene and trimming were derived from the DNA, and the V and J assignments and clone size from that table. Within this sample are around 300,000 clones, with around 86% of them counted one time only. The ten largest make up 3% of the sample.

Turning to this clone: Its antigen remains unidentified. The input lacks base qualities; no much larger clone sits a single base away.

The sequencing sample was made of peripheral blood. The V and J segments used are TRBV5-1 and TRBJ2-3, with 11 bases matching TRBD2. The sequence came from a woman in her 30s with active or convalescent COVID-19. At the DNA level, the sequence is TGCGCCAGCAGCTTGGTGGCTAGCGGGGGGTTCACAGATACGCAGTATTTT. It translates to CASSLVASGGFTDTQYF.